This is a list of T cell receptor beta chains from one sample in a study of cytomegalovirus exposure and HLA in healthy donors. Assay used: immunoSEQ multiplex PCR; TCRdb lists only in-frame clones, some missing. The top ten clones hold under 1.5% of a sample with 100,000 or so clones, about four fifths of them seen once. The specimen sequenced was PBMCs. All receptors derive from a man between 40 and 49 years old in good health and CMV-seronegative. CDR3s include the opening cysteine and the closing phenylalanine or tryptophan. A D gene is named only where the DNA matches it firmly. The size field is filled for only some rows; it gives once, few, many or a size class.

J | V | D | size | length | CDR3 | DNA
TRBJ1-5 | TRBV30 | - | - | 15 | CAWRGGLTSNQPQHF | TGTGCCTGGAGGGGGGGACTGACTAGCAATCAGCCCCAGCATTTT
TRBJ1-5 | TRBV10-2 | - | - | 14 | CASSESVSNQPQHF | TGCGCCAGCAGTGAGTCTGTAAGCAATCAGCCCCAGCATTTT
TRBJ1-1 | TRBV30 | - | once | 13 | CAWSESIVTEAFF | TGTGCCTGGAGTGAAAGTATAGTCACTGAAGCTTTCTTT
TRBJ2-2 | TRBV18 | - | - | 14 | CASSEDSASGELFF | TGTGCCAGCTCAGAGGACAGCGCATCCGGGGAGCTGTTTTTT
TRBJ1-5 | TRBV7-9 | - | once | 18 | CASSLSTDIVGSNQPQHF | TGTGCCAGCAGCTTATCAACGGACATAGTTGGTAGCAATCAGCCCCAGCATTTT
TRBJ1-5 | TRBV28 | - | once | 17 | CASSSPLVFTGNQPQHF | TGTGCCAGCAGTTCCCCTCTGGTATTTACTGGCAATCAGCCCCAGCATTTT
TRBJ2-5 | TRBV11-1 | - | - | 15 | CASSQGGYEGETQYF | TGTGCCAGCAGCCAAGGAGGTTACGAGGGAGAGACCCAGTACTTC
TRBJ2-5 | TRBV6-6 | - | - | 15 | CASSYSGGMRETQYF | TGTGCCAGCAGTTACTCGGGCGGGATGAGAGAGACCCAGTACTTC
TRBJ2-1 | TRBV29-1 | TRBD2 | - | 13 | CSVREAPYNEQFF | TGCAGCGTTCGGGAGGCCCCCTACAATGAGCAGTTCTTC
TRBJ2-7 | TRBV7-9 | TRBD1 | - | 13 | CASSPRTGYEQYF | TGTGCCAGCAGCCCGAGGACAGGCTACGAGCAGTACTTC
TRBJ1-2 | TRBV28 | TRBD1 | - | 14 | CASILGGTVSGYTF | TGTGCCAGCATTCTCGGAGGGACAGTATCCGGCTACACCTTC
TRBJ1-2 | TRBV19 | TRBD1 | - | 14 | CASSAGTAVLGYTF | TGTGCCAGTAGTGCCGGGACAGCGGTTCTCGGCTACACCTTC
TRBJ2-7 | TRBV6-5 | - | - | 11 | CASSQGGEQYF | TGTGCCAGCAGCCAAGGAGGCGAGCAGTACTTC
TRBJ2-5 | TRBV2 | TRBD1 | - | 15 | CASSKPRTGQETQYF | TGTGCCAGCAGCAAACCGAGGACAGGCCAAGAGACCCAGTACTTC
TRBJ2-5 | TRBV5-6 | - | - | 14 | CASSLVGAEETQYF | TGTGCCAGCAGCTTGGTAGGGGCGGAAGAGACCCAGTACTTC
TRBJ1-1 | TRBV11-2 | - | - | 14 | CASSLSVANTEAFF | TGTGCCAGCAGCTTAAGTGTAGCGAACACTGAAGCTTTCTTT
TRBJ2-1 | TRBV7-9 | TRBD2 | - | 13 | CASSLDPSGEQFF | TGTGCCAGCAGCTTAGACCCTAGCGGGGAGCAGTTCTTC
TRBJ2-5 | TRBV5-1 | - | - | 12 | CASMPDQETQYF | TGCGCCAGCATGCCAGACCAAGAGACCCAGTACTTC